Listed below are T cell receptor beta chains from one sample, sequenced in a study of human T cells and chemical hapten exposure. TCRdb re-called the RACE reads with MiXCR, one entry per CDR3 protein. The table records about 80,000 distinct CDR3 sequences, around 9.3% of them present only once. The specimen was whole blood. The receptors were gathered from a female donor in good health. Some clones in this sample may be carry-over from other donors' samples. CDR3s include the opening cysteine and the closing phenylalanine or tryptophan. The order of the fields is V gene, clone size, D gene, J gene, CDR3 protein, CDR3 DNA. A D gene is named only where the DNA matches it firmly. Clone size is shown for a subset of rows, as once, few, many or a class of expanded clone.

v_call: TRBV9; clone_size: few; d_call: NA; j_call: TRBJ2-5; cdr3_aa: CASSAAPQETQYF; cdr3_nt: TGTGCCAGCAGCGCCGCACCACAAGAGACCCAGTACTTC
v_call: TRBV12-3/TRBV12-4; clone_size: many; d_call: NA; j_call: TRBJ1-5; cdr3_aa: CASTLGAGYGNQPQHF; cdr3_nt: TGTGCCAGCACCCTAGGGGCGGGGTATGGCAATCAGCCCCAGCATTTT
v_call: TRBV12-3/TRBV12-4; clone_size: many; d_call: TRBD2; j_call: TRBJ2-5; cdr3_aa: CASSLGTSGVTGTETQYF; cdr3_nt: TGTGCCAGCAGTTTAGGGACTAGCGGGGTCACGGGAACGGAGACCCAGTACTTC
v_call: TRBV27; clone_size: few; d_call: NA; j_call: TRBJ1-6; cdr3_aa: CASSSTGSSYNSPLHF; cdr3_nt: TGTGCCAGCAGTTCAACAGGGTCCTCCTATAATTCACCCCTCCACTTT
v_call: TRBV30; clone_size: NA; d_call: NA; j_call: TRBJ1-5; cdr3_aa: CAWGGRSNQPQHF; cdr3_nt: TGTGCCTGGGGCGGACGGAGCAATCAGCCCCAGCATTTT
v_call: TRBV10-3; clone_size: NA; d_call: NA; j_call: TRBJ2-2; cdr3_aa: CAISDRAGELFF; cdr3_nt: TGTGCCATCAGTGACCGAGCCGGGGAGCTGTTTTTT
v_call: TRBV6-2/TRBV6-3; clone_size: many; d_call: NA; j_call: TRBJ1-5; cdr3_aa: CASSSGLTKNQPQHF; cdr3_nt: TGTGCCAGCAGTTCGGGACTGACTAAAAATCAGCCCCAGCATTTT
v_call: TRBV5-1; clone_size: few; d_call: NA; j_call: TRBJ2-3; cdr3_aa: CASSFGGPSTDTQYF; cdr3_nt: TGCGCCAGCAGCTTTGGCGGACCTAGCACAGATACGCAGTATTTT
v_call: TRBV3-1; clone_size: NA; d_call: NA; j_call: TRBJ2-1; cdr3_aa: CASSPLGVGGVHPDNEQFF; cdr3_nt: TGTGCCAGCAGCCCCCTGGGCGTGGGCGGGGTCCACCCCGACAATGAGCAGTTCTTC
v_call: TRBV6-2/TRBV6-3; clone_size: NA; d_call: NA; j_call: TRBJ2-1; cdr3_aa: CASSYQSVNEQFF; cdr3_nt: TGTGCCAGCAGTTACCAGTCCGTCAATGAGCAGTTCTTC